This T cell receptor beta chain is from a study of blood T cell repertoires in COVID-19. About the research overall: Acute and convalescent COVID-19 samples came from the United States, Italy and Spain.

Libraries were prepared by immunoSEQ multiplex PCR; TCRdb keeps only in-frame clonotypes and omits some of them. The data hold some 400,000 clones, with about 80% observed a single time. The V gene end was trimmed by 5 bases and the J gene end by 8 bases; junction bases not matched to a gene: 7. This CDR3 is 13 amino acids long. Germline V gives CDR1 MNHEY, CDR2 SVGAGI. This TCR was recovered from a human donor with acute or convalescent COVID-19. The donor label of this sample is uncertain. Source material: peripheral blood. V usage is TRBV6-5 and J usage is TRBJ1-2, with 8 positions matching TRBD1. The CDR3 region has the DNA TGTGCCAGCAGTCCGACAGGGGTGATCGGCTACACCTTC. It specifies CASSPTGVIGYTF.